Presented here are 10 T cell receptor beta chains from one specimen sequenced in a study of blood T cell repertoires in COVID-19. The protocol was immunoSEQ multiplex PCR, while the TCRdb copy is restricted to in-frame clones and leaves out a portion. The sample records fewer than 500,000 clones, roughly 87% being singletons. Sequenced: PBMCs or T cells enriched from blood (not recorded which). These receptors were taken from a woman aged 18-29 years who had recovered from COVID-19.

There are a few counts of this clone. This sequence joins TRBV5-4 and TRBJ2-3, with D maybe TRBD1 (6 bases). CDR1 and CDR2 from the germline V gene are SGHNT and YYREEE (reference sequence). The V end was cut by 4 bases, the J end by 4 bases, with 10 bases between. The length of the CDR3 is 13 residues. The CDR3 DNA sequence: TGTGCCAGCAGCCTCGACAGGTCAGATACGCAGTATTTT. It codes for CASSLDRSDTQYF. Full variable domain (outside the CDR3, taken from reference TRBV5-4 and TRBJ2-3): ETGVTQSPTHLIKTRGQQVTLRCSSQSGHNTVSWYQQALGQGPQFIFQYYREEENGRGNFPPRFSGLQFPNYSSELNVNALELDDSALYLCASSLDRSDTQYFGPGTRLTVL.

The chain employs TRBV27 and TRBJ2-1; TRBD1 matches 7 bases. The CDR3 length is 16 residues. Germline loops: CDR1 MNHEY, CDR2 SMNVEV (reference sequence). The V gene end was trimmed by 6 bases and the J gene end by 2 bases; junction bases not matched to a gene: 10. The CDR3 spells CASRILRDSTYNEQFF. The CDR3 coding sequence is TGTGCCAGCAGGATACTCCGGGACAGCACCTACAATGAGCAGTTCTTC.

The chain uses TRBV4-1 and TRBJ2-3; 14 bases fit TRBD2. Germline trimming cut 4 bases from V and 2 bases from J; bases unmatched to any gene: 14. Germline lookup yields CDR1 MGHRA and CDR2 YSYEKL. This CDR3 is 20 amino acids long. The CDR3 nucleotides are TGCGCCAGCAGCCTGCAGCCTCCGGGACTAGCGGGGGTCACCACAGATACGCAGTATTTT. Translating it yields CASSLQPPGLAGVTTDTQYF.

This rearrangement joins TRBV6-5 to TRBJ1-3; D unclear. CDR1 MNHEY and CDR2 SVGAGI come from the germline V gene. The V end was cut by 5 bases, the J end by 0 bases, with 5 bases between. CDR3 length equals 13 residues. This CDR3 reads CASSSLSGNTIYF. CDR3 coding DNA: TGTGCCAGCAGTAGCCTCTCTGGAAACACCATATATTTT.

This clone was detected only a few times. The rearrangement uses TRBV18 and TRBJ2-1, with TRBD1 matching 9 bases. Germline V lookup: CDR1 KGHSH, CDR2 LQKENI. The CDR3 extends over 16 amino acids. V dropped 6 bases and J dropped 6; count of bases not matched to a gene: 12. CDR3 in amino acids: CASSLTGTGLLNEQFF. Written as DNA, the CDR3 is TGTGCCAGCTCTCTTACCGGGACAGGGCTCCTCAATGAGCAGTTCTTC.

The chain couples TRBV9 to TRBJ2-3, with 8 bases matching TRBD1. CDR1 SGDLS and CDR2 YYNGEE come from the germline V gene. The CDR3 runs 15 residues. V lost 5 bases, J lost 3 bases, and 8 bases stayed unmatched. The CDR3 region is CASSVSGTGTDTQYF. The CDR3 bases are TGTGCCAGCAGTGTCTCCGGGACAGGTACAGATACGCAGTATTTT.

This clone was seen just once. This sequence joins TRBV5-1 and TRBJ2-3; D is perhaps TRBD1 (6 bases). V lost 2 bases and J 5 bases, leaving 12 bases between the germline ends. CDR3 length equals 14 residues. The germline V gene has CDR1 SGHRS and CDR2 YFSETQ. CDR3 sequence: CASSFTKGGDTQYF. DNA for the CDR3: TGCGCCAGCAGCTTCACGAAAGGGGGAGATACGCAGTATTTT.

J is TRBJ1-1 and V is TRBV6-5; D is possibly TRBD1 (5 bases). Trimming shortened V by 7 bases and J by 6 bases, and 18 bases separated the two germline ends. There are 14 residues in the CDR3. Looked up from germline, CDR1 is MNHEY and CDR2 is SVGAGI. CDR3 coding DNA: TGTGCCAGCATTGGAGACAGTTACAGGTCTGAAGCTTTCTTT. This codes for CASIGDSYRSEAFF.

The gene calls are TRBV5-6 and TRBJ2-5; D unclear. The CDR3 has 17 amino acids. Germline CDR1 reads SGHDT; CDR2 reads YYEEEE. Trimming removed 0 bases at V and 4 bases at J, with 19 bases between. The CDR3 nucleotides read TGTGCCAGCAGCTTGGCATTTTTGCGTGCAGGTCCAGAGACCCAGTACTTC. Amino acids: CASSLAFLRAGPETQYF.

V and J are TRBV11-2 and TRBJ2-1; possible D gene TRBD1, 6 bases. The CDR3 extends over 13 amino acids. CDR1 and CDR2 (germline): SGHAT, FQNNGV. V was clipped by 1 base and J by 6 bases, with 7 bases between them. CDR3 nucleotides: TGTGCCAGCAGCTTAGTAGGGGGCAATGAGCAGTTCTTC. Residues: CASSLVGGNEQFF.